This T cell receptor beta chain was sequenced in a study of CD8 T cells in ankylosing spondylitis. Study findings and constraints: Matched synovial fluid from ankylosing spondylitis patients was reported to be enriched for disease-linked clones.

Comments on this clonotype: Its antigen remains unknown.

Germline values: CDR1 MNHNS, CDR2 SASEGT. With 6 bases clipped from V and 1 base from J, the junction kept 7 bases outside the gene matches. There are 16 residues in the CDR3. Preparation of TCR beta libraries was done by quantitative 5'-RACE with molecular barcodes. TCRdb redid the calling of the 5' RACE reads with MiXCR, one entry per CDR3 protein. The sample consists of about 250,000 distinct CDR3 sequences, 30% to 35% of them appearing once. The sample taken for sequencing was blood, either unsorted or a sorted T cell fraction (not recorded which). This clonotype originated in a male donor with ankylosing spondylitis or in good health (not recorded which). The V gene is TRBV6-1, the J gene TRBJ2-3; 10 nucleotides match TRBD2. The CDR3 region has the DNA TGTGCCAGCAGCCTCCCCCTAGCGGGGGGCACAGATACGCAGTATTTT. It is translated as CASSLPLAGGTDTQYF.